This TCR beta chain was observed in a study of T cells after yellow fever vaccination (dated by TCRdb to the late 2010s). Background for the entire study: The SMART-Seq v4 Ultra Low Input RNA kit was used to prepare libraries from fractions with low cell numbers. Blood samples were taken at several timepoints before and after primary and secondary immunization, and bulk PBMC replicates and cell subsets were isolated. To track T-cell clones before and after primary and booster YFV17D yellow fever vaccination, bulk TCR alpha and beta repertoires were sequenced longitudinally. Two healthy male donors, one aged 18 to 30 and one aged 30 to 40 years, were included in the cohort.

The instrument given in TCRdb is Illumina NovaSeq 6000. TCR cDNA was synthesized by 5'RACE template switching, through which a universal primer site and unique molecular identifiers were introduced. cDNA synthesis was primed from both the TCR alpha and TCR beta constant segments. Library amplification used two PCR steps, and the second PCR step added sample barcodes and sequencing adapters. Sequencing of the libraries was done on either Illumina HiSeq 2500 (2x100 bp) or NovaSeq (2x150 bp). Per the authors' processing: Demultiplexing of reads and collapsing into UMI consensus sequences were performed with MIGEC, and V(D)J alignment was carried out with MiXCR. Clonotypes responding to the vaccine were identified with edgeR on replicate PBMC samples, with the criteria of FDR below 0.01 and a log2 fold change above 5 up to day 15. Each bulk clonotype received a CD4 or CD8 identity based on whether the sequenced CD4 or CD8 repertoire contained that clonotype at higher abundance. TCRdb took the public reads, trimmed them with fastp at Q25, ran MiXCR for clone calling and kept in-frame beta chains. Every CDR3 protein is listed once, alongside the most common genes and DNA of its rows. These V and J calls derive from TCRdb rather than the authors' analysis. The sample table contains 250,000 to 400,000 distinct CDR3 sequences; only one count was recorded for around 4.5% of them. The top ten constitute just under 20% of the sample.

This clonotype has only a few counts. What this receptor recognizes is not known. Per-base quality was not reported, and no clone a single base away is much larger than it. In light of the paper, this sample's treatment or condition label describes: live attenuated yellow fever vaccine strain. Two biological replicates of bulk PBMCs were collected at each blood-draw timepoint. PBMCs were isolated from peripheral blood using a standard Ficoll-Paque protocol. RNA was extracted with TriZol from bulk PBMCs, CD4 and CD8 fractions, and dextramer-positive and dextramer-negative fractions. The investigation overall reported the following: The secondary T-cell response was found to be weaker but faster than the primary response, with a peak reached on day 5 rather than on day 15. Computational filtering was required because FACS-sorted repertoires could contain abundant contaminating clonotypes from the bulk population. A small share of clonotypes was detected in both CD4 and CD8 compartments, with the overlap likely arising from convergent recombination. After the booster, most clones that had expanded after primary vaccination were detected again (around 97% of CD4 and about 88% of CD8), suggesting broad maintenance of memory. Because only a couple of donors were included in the study, the extent to which the findings can be generalized is limited.

The germline V gene gives CDR1 as ENHRY and CDR2 as SYGVKD. Reading from cysteine to phenylalanine, the CDR3 counts 12 amino acids. CDR3 DNA is the only sequence kept; it has 36 bases, read in frame from the first base. Relative to germline, V is 5 bases shorter and J is 3 bases shorter, with 7 bases between their ends. Sample: PBMCs, taken 15 days after the yellow fever booster vaccination. The TCR originated in a man aged 18-30 years who received the YFV17D yellow fever vaccine. The chain employs TRBV10-3 and TRBJ1-1; no D gene can be assigned with confidence. The CDR3 protein sequence reads: CAISREDTEAFF. The DNA is as follows: TGTGCCATCAGTCGGGAGGACACTGAAGCTTTCTTT.